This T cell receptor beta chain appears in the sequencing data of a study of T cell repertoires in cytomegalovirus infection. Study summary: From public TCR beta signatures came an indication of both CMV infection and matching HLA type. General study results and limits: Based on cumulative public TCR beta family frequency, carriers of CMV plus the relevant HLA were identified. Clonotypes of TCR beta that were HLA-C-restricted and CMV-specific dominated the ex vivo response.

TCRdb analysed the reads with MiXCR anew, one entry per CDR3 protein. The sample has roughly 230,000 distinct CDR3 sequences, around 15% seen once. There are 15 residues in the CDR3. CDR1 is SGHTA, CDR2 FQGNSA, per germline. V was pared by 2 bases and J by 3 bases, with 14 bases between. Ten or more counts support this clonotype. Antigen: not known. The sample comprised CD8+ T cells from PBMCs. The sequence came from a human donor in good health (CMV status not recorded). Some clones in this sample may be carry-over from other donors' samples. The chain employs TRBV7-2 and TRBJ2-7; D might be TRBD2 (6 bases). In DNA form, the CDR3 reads TGTGCCAGCAGCTTACGGGACTCACCTATCTACGAGCAGTACTTC. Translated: CASSLRDSPIYEQYF.